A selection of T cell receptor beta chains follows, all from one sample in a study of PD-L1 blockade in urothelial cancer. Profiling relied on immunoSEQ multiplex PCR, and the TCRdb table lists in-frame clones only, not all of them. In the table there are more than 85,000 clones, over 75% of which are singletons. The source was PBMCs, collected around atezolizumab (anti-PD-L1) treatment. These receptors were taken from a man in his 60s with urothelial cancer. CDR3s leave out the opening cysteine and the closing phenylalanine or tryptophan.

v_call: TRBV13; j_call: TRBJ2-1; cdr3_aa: ASSPLGGGDNEQF
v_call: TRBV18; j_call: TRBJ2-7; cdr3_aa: ASSPPGLAGLYEQY
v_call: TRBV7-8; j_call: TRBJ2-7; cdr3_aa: ASSLGSGPYEQY
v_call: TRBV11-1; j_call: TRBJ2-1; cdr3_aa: ASSLRTSGNLEQF
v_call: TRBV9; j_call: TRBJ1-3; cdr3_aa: ASSANTGRNTIY
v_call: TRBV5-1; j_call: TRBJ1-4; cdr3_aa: ASSLGTGGNEKLF
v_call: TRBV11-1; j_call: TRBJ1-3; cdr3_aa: ASSLNSRSGNTIY
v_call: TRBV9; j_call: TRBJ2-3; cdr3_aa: ASSVEGGALTDTQY
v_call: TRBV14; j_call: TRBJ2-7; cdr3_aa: ASSHQTGGYEQY
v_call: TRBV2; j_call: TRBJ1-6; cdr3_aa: ASRPQGLKDSPLH
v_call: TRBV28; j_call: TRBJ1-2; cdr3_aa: ASSSRPPYGYT
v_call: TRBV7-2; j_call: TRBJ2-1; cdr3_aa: ASSPTATSPYNEQF
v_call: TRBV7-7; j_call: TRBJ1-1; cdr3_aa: ASSPSDMNTEAF
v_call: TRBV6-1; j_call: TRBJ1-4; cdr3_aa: ATTTLRATNEKLF
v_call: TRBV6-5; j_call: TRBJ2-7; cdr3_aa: ASSGLAGGGEQY
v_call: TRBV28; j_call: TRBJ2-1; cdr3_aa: ASSFNPNWGQEVNEQF
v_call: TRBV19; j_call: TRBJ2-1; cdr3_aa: ASRKTGDNEQF
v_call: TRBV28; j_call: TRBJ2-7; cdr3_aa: ASSRTGGSYEQY
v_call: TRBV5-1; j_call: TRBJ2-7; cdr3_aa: ASSWGQGEVHEQY
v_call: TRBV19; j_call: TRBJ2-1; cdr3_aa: ASSSSGIVRREQF
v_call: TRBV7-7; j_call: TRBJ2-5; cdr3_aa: ASSPTRGTQETQY
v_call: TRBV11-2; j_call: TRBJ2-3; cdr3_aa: ASSSAGGPSDTQY
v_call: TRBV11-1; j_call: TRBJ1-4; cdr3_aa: ASSPGQPTEKLF
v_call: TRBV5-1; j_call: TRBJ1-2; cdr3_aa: ASSVQGGDGYT
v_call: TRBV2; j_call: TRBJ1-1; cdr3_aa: ASSVGVNTEAF
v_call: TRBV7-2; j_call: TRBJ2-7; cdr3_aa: ASSLTRDTAYEQY
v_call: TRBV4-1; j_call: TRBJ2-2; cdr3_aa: ASSLLAPGGQGNTGELF
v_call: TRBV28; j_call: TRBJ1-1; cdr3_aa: ASSLSGTGEAF
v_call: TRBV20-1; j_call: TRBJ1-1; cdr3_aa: RAGMNTEAF
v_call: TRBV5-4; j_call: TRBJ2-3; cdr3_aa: ASAEQKLAGTDTQY
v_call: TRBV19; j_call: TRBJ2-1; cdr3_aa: ASSYRLAGGKNEQF
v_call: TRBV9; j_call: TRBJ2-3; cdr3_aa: ASSVAGGFTDTQY
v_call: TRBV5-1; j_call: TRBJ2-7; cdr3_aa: ASSFASIIGEDEQY
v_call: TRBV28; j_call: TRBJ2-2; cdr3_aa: ASSPGQGAGELF
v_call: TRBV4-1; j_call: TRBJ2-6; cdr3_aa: ASSSLTSGLSSGANVLT
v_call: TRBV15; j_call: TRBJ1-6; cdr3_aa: ATSPRRDRVNSPLH
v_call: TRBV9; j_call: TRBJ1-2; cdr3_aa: ASSVAPVYGYT
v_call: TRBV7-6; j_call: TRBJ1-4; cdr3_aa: ASSPRVSNEEKLF
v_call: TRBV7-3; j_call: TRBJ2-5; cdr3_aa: ASSLTSGGAQETQY
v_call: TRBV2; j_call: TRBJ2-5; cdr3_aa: ASSARGRETQY
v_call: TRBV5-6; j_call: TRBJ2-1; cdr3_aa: ASSSDWGDSQYDEQF
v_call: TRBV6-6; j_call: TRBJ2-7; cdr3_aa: ASSYSARGQGNEQY
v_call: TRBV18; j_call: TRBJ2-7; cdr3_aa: ASSPTMTGDYEQY
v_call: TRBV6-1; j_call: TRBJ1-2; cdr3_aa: ASSVDGLYGYT
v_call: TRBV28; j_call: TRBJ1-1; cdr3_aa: ASSRRDVRGIEAF